A selection of T cell receptor beta chains follows, all from one sample in a study of shared clonotypes between healthy human individuals. Assay: immunoSEQ multiplex PCR; the TCRdb copy retains only in-frame clones and omits some. The sample records over 2 million clones, 85% to 95% being singletons. The sequenced sample consisted of naive CD4+ T cells from PBMCs. The receptors shown here come from a man aged 18 to 30 in good health. Some clones in this sample may be carry-over from other donors' samples. Both conserved end residues are part of each CDR3. Each record gives: clone size, D gene, J gene, V gene, CDR3 protein, CDR3 DNA. D genes are given only for firm matches. Clone size is stated in some rows and not others, as once, few, many or a class when expanded.

>once|-|TRBJ2-3|TRBV27
CASSLSGGTDTQYF
TGTGCCAGCAGTTTATCGGGGGGCACAGATACGCAGTATTTT
>once|-|TRBJ2-5|TRBV9
CASSVGIGGGETQYF
TGTGCCAGCAGCGTAGGCATAGGGGGTGGAGAGACCCAGTACTTC
>once|-|TRBJ1-4|TRBV28
CASSFRGVLDEKLFF
TGTGCCAGCAGTTTCCGGGGGGTATTGGATGAAAAACTGTTTTTT
>-|-|TRBJ1-1|TRBV7-9
CASSLSGTEAFF
TGTGCCAGCAGCTTATCGGGGACTGAAGCTTTCTTT
>-|-|TRBJ2-1|TRBV20-1
CSAPNREEQFF
TGCAGTGCCCCAAACCGAGAAGAGCAGTTCTTC
>-|-|TRBJ2-5|TRBV5-4
CASSFSETQYF
TGTGCCAGCAGCTTTTCGGAGACCCAGTACTTC
>-|-|TRBJ2-5|TRBV6-1
CASSELGEKETQYF
TGTGCCAGCAGTGAGTTGGGAGAGAAGGAGACCCAGTACTTC
>-|-|TRBJ1-5|TRBV19
CASSPNGGNQPQHF
TGTGCCAGTAGTCCCAACGGGGGGAATCAGCCCCAGCATTTT
>-|-|TRBJ2-5|TRBV11-2
CASSPRRFDQYF
TGTGCCAGCAGCCCCCGTCGGTTTGACCAGTACTTC
>-|-|TRBJ2-1|TRBV7-2
CASSVLLGPNEQFF
TGTGCCAGCAGCGTTCTACTTGGTCCCAATGAGCAGTTCTTC
>-|-|TRBJ1-1|TRBV10-3
CAIRSRGFEMNTEAFF
TGTGCCATCAGATCTAGAGGGTTTGAAATGAACACTGAAGCTTTCTTT
>-|-|TRBJ2-7|TRBV6-1
CASSELRPLFPQYF
TGTGCCAGCAGTGAACTAAGGCCACTATTCCCTCAGTACTTC
>-|-|TRBJ1-4|TRBV5-1
CASREAGLNEKLFF
TGCGCCAGCCGCGAGGCAGGGCTTAATGAAAAACTGTTTTTT
>-|-|TRBJ2-1|TRBV7-9
CASSPGRAPPNEQFF
TGTGCCAGCAGCCCCGGCAGGGCCCCCCCCAATGAGCAGTTCTTC
>-|TRBD2|TRBJ2-2|TRBV9
CASSVGLAAGELFF
TGTGCCAGCAGCGTAGGACTAGCGGCCGGGGAGCTGTTTTTT
>-|-|TRBJ2-7|TRBV6-5
CASSRKDEQYF
TGTGCCAGCAGTCGGAAAGACGAGCAGTACTTC
>-|-|TRBJ2-1|TRBV7-2
CASSEPGPPYADEQFF
TGTGCCAGCAGCGAGCCGGGACCCCCTTATGCTGATGAGCAGTTCTTC
>-|TRBD2|TRBJ2-7|TRBV2
CASRGGLAGVSVEQYF
TGTGCCAGCAGGGGGGGACTAGCGGGAGTATCCGTCGAGCAGTACTTC
>-|TRBD1|TRBJ1-5|TRBV4-1
CASSPGTGNQPQHF
TGCGCCAGCAGCCCCGGGACAGGCAATCAGCCCCAGCATTTT
>-|-|TRBJ2-1|TRBV18
CASSPEKTVNEQFF
TGTGCCAGCTCACCTGAAAAGACAGTTAATGAGCAGTTCTTC
>-|-|TRBJ1-1|TRBV28
CASSLAGTEAFF
TGTGCCAGCAGTTTGGCAGGCACTGAAGCTTTCTTT
>-|TRBD2|TRBJ2-1|TRBV7-3
CASSLSPASGVPYNEQFF
TGTGCCAGCAGCTTAAGCCCCGCTAGCGGGGTACCCTACAATGAGCAGTTCTTC
>-|-|TRBJ2-7|TRBV28
CASSNRDRSVIDEQYF
TGTGCCAGCAGTAACAGAGACAGGTCGGTAATCGACGAGCAGTACTTC